This T cell receptor beta chain was captured in a study of T cell responses to AZD1222 COVID-19 vaccine (dated by TCRdb to the early 2020s). A note on the overall study: A total of just over 230 trial participants underwent TCR sequencing, of whom nearly 210 had received two doses of AZD1222 and around 25 had received two doses of the MenACWY control vaccine. Enrollment into the trials was organized by age into subgroups of 18-55, 56-69 and 70-plus years, and those subgroups contained about 160, 30 and 59 TCR-sequenced participants, respectively. Broad study findings and their caveats: After two AZD1222 doses, spike-specific TCR breadth and depth were significantly higher than at day 0 and than in MenACWY recipients. The 56-69-year group was small, and its depth increase did not reach significance, likely because of low power. Most participants were white British and females outnumbered males, and the authors suggested that clonal diversity may have been underestimated. Epitopes outside the regions mutated in the B.1.351 and B.1.1.7 variants were reportedly recognized by nearly half of the unique spike-specific TCRs. Because no day 14 peak-response samples were available, repertoires were characterized only after the peak T cell response. Conclusions about previously exposed vaccinees were limited because only six or seven AZD1222 recipients were SARS-CoV-2 seropositive at baseline. The vaccine-associated CD4 TCRs covered the entire spike protein, and the dominant responses fell in regions 160-218 and 743-854.

The CDR3 regions of human TCRbeta chains were analyzed by immunosequencing. As for the original processing: TCRs in the repertoires were compared against a reference library of SARS-CoV-2-specific TCRs that had been generated with the MIRA antigen-specificity platform. Breadth was defined as the fraction of unique TCRs that were SARS-CoV-2-associated. Depth was defined as the fraction of total T cells that were SARS-CoV-2-associated. Using the MIRA data, every spike-specific TCR was mapped to the spike region that the TCR reacted to and assigned to either a CD4 or a CD8 class. Log10-transformed breadth and depth values were compared by one-way ANOVA with Sidak's multiple comparisons tests. The table was pulled from immuneACCESS by TCRdb, which kept in-frame rearrangements only. Such tables lose some clones; where checked, under half of the loss comes from unresolved V genes, and the rest has no known cause. For V, J and clone size, that table is used; D and trimming come from the DNA. Here the sample has 30,000 to 35,000 clones; around 86% occur a single time. 8% to 13% of the sample is taken by the ten largest.

CDR1 and CDR2 (SGHNT, YENEEA) derive from the germline V gene. The CDR3 contains 15 residues, cysteine and phenylalanine counted. Only CDR3 DNA is held: 45 bases, read in frame from base 1. Trimming removed 1 base from V and 4 bases from J, leaving 11 bases between the germline ends. As to this clone: The clone's antigen remains unknown. The record has no base qualities; no much larger clone is one base away.

This sample's time point label indicates: about 28 days (+/-7) after the second vaccine dose. AZD1222 recipients given second doses at about 4 weeks or at about 12 weeks were pooled, since spike-specific TCR depth and breadth were not found to differ between the two schedules. Samples from vaccinated people were obtained from the UK trials COV001 and COV002, which included a single-blind randomized controlled phase 2/3 trial of AZD1222 (ChAdOx1 nCoV-19) in healthy adults. Trial participant PBMC samples were collected at day 0 and day 28 after the second dose for TCRbeta chain sequencing. The chain is assembled from TRBV11-3 and TRBJ1-3; matching of 6 bases hints at TRBD1 as the D gene. The sequences come from peripheral blood, collected 28 days after the second AZD1222 dose. This sequence was found in an adult who received the AZD1222 COVID-19 vaccine. DNA sequence: TGTGCCAGCAGCTTAGGCACGGGGGGCGGAAACACCATATATTTT. The encoded protein is CASSLGTGGGNTIYF. This CDR3, with the reference TRBV11-3 and TRBJ1-3 proteins standing in past its ends, gives the full variable domain EAGVVQSPRYKIIEKKQPVAFWCNPISGHNTLYWYLQNLGQGPELLIRYENEEAVDDSQLPKDRFSAERLKGVDSTLKIQPAELGDSAVYLCASSLGTGGGNTIYFGEGSWLTVV.